These 8 T cell receptor beta chains share one sample of origin, sequenced in a study of cytomegalovirus exposure and HLA in healthy donors. Vbeta (60) and Jbeta (13) primers were used in the PCR. Clones were read by immunoSEQ multiplex PCR, and TCRdb kept only the in-frame ones, dropping some. In the table there are about 160,000 clones, around four fifths of which are singletons. The sequencing input was PBMCs. The origin of the receptors is a man aged 25 to 40 in good health and CMV-seronegative.

The count of this clone is one. This chain joins TRBV5-4 and TRBJ1-4; tentatively, D is TRBD1 (5 bases). The ends were cut back, 0 bases at V and 7 bases at J, with 13 bases in the middle. Per germline, CDR1 SGHNT and CDR2 YYREEE (reference sequence). This CDR3 spans 15 amino acids. The CDR3 DNA is TGTGCCAGCAGCTTGGGCGGGGGATTCTCTGAAAAACTGTTTTTT. It yields the protein CASSLGGGFSEKLFF.

This chain connects TRBV5-1 to TRBJ2-7; D possibly corresponds to TRBD1 (6 bases). This CDR3 has 14 amino acids. Germline lookup yields CDR1 SGHRS and CDR2 YFSETQ. Trimming stripped 4 bases from V and 0 bases from J, with 11 bases between. The DNA of the CDR3 is TGCGCCAGCAGCCTGGACAGCAGCTCCTACGAGCAGTACTTC. Protein: CASSLDSSSYEQYF.

The V gene is TRBV5-1, the J gene TRBJ2-3, with 8 bases identical to TRBD2. The CDR3 runs 18 residues. With V trimmed by 1 base and J by 0 bases, 10 bases remained unmatched. Germline V gives CDR1 SGHRS, CDR2 YFSETQ. CDR3 residues: CASSLKPSGFESTDTQYF. The CDR3 nucleotides are TGCGCCAGCAGCTTGAAGCCTAGCGGGTTCGAGAGCACAGATACGCAGTATTTT.

This clone was counted once. The CDR3 loop reads CASSPGRGTEAFF. Here the CDR3 DNA reads TGTGCCAGCAGCCCAGGGCGGGGAACTGAAGCTTTCTTT. V and J are TRBV6-5 and TRBJ1-1, with a weak D call TRBD1 (5 bases). V lost 6 bases and J 5 bases, leaving 13 bases between the germline ends. This CDR3 spans 13 amino acids. From germline, CDR1 is MNHEY and CDR2 SVGAGI.

The chain carries TRBV7-9 and TRBJ2-7; 8 nucleotides align to TRBD2. CDR3 size: 15 residues. The germline V gene encodes CDR1 SEHNR and CDR2 FQNEAQ (reference sequence). Trimming removed 4 bases from V and 4 bases from J; junction bases left unmatched: 9. The CDR3 sequence: CASSYLGGGPYEQYF. The CDR3 DNA reads TGTGCCAGCAGCTATTTAGGCGGGGGGCCTTACGAGCAGTACTTC.

The chain employs TRBV6-6 and TRBJ1-2, with D unclear. The CDR3 is 16 residues long. CDR1 and CDR2 (germline): MNHNY, SVGAGI (reference sequence). The V end was cut by 0 bases, the J end by 4 bases, with 15 bases between. CDR3 bases: TGTGCCAGCAGTTACTCCCAGGCGAAGGTGGGCTATGGCTACACCTTC. Translation gives CASSYSQAKVGYGYTF.

The chain employs TRBV28 and TRBJ2-6, with D possibly matching TRBD1 (5 bases). V gave up 3 bases and J gave up 4 bases, with 10 bases separating them. Germline V lookup: CDR1 MDHEN, CDR2 SYDVKM. The CDR3 contains 15 residues. The chain's CDR3 is CASSFMGQGANVLTF. In DNA, the CDR3 is TGTGCCAGCAGTTTTATGGGGCAAGGGGCCAACGTCCTGACTTTC. The full variable domain, its missing parts supplied by reference TRBV28 and TRBJ2-6, is DVKVTQSSRYLVKRTGEKVFLECVQDMDHENMFWYRQDPGLGLRLIYFSYDVKMKEKGDIPEGYSVSREKKERFSLILESASTNQTSMYLCASSFMGQGANVLTFGAGSRLTVL.

This chain uses TRBV7-8 with TRBJ1-4; D perhaps matches TRBD1 (5 bases). V dropped 5 bases and J dropped 12 bases, with 10 bases sitting between them. The CDR3 spans 11 residues. Germline V gene data show CDR1 as SGHVS and CDR2 as FQNEAQ. For the CDR3, the DNA is TGTGCCAGCAGCACCACAGGTGAACTGTTTTTT. Protein: CASSTTGELFF.